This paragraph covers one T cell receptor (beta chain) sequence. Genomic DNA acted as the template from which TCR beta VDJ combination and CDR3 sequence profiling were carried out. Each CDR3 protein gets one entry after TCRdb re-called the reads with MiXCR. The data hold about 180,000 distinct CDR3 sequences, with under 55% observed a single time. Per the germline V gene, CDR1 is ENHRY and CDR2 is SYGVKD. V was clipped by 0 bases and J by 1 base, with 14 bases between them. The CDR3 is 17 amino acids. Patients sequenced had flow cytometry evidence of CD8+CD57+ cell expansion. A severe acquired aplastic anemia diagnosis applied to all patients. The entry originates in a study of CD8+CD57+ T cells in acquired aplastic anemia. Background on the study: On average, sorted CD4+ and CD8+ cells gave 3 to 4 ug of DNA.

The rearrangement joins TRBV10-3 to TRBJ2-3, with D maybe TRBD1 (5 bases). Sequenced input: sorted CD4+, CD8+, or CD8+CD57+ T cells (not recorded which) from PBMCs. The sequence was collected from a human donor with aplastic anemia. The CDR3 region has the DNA TGTGCCATCAGTGAGTCGAGAAGGGGTGGAGGCACAGATACGCAGTATTTT. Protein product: CAISESRRGGGTDTQYF.